This T cell receptor beta chain was retrieved from a study of shared clonotypes between healthy human individuals. Findings of the study overall: Clonotype sharing among donors was thought likely to change with sequencing depth.

Execution of the assay was at deep level. Sequencing was performed on unsorted PBMC DNA using ten immunoSEQ deep assay plates. Repertoires were generated with immunoSEQ multiplex PCR, while TCRdb's copy carries only in-frame clones and drops some. The repertoire holds roughly 500,000 clones, with around 85% as singletons. With regard to this clone: As yet, its antigen is unknown.

The clonotype comes from a woman in her thirties or forties in good health. Some clones in this sample may be carry-over from other donors' samples. Sequenced material: PBMCs.

This CDR3 is CASSPGTSGSFHYNEQFF. The CDR3 DNA follows: TGTGCCAGCAGCCCAGGGACTAGCGGGAGCTTTCACTACAATGAGCAGTTCTTC. This chain connects TRBV7-9 to TRBJ2-1, with 14 nucleotides matching TRBD2. With V trimmed by 5 bases and J by 3 bases, 9 bases remained unmatched. The CDR3 is 18 residues long. Per germline, CDR1 SEHNR and CDR2 FQNEAQ (reference sequence). The full variable domain, rest sourced from reference TRBV7-9 and TRBJ2-1, is DTGVSQNPRHKITKRGQNVTFRCDPISEHNRLYWYRQTLGQGPEFLTYFQNEAQLEKSRLLSDRFSAERPKGSFSTLEIQRTEQGDSAMYLCASSPGTSGSFHYNEQFFGPGTRLTVL.